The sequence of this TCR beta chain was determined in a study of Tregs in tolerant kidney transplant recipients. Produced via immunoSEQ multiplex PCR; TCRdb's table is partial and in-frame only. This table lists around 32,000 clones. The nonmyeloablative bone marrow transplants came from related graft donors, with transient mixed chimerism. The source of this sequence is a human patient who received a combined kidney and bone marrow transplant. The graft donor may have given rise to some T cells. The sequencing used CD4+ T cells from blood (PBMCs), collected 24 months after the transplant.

Incomplete CDR3 DNA: TGTGCCAGCAGCTTAGCGGCTAGCCCCTTCTACGAG. Translated, it gives CASSLAASPFYE. The full CDR3 sequence reads CASSLAASPFYEQYF. This chain links TRBV7-2 with TRBJ2-7; TRBD2 is a possible D gene (5 bases). The read ends 3 residues shy of where the CDR3 ends; the end is completed using the germline J gene. V shed 0 bases and J shed 3 bases, with 12 bases lying between them. CDR1 is SGHTA, CDR2 FQGNSA, per germline. The CDR3 sequence is 15 residues long.